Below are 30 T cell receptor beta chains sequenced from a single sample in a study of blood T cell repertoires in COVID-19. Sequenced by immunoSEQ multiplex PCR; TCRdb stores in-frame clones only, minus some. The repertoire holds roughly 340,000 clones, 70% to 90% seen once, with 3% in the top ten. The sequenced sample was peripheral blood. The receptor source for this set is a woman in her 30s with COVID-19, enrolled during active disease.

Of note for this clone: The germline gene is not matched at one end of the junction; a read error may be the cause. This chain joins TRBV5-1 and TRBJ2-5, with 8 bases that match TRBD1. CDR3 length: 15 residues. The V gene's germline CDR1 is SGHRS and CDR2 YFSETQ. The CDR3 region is CARSLGQGAGETQYF. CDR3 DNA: TGCGCCCGCAGCTTGGGCCAGGGGGCGGGGGAGACCCAGTACTTC.

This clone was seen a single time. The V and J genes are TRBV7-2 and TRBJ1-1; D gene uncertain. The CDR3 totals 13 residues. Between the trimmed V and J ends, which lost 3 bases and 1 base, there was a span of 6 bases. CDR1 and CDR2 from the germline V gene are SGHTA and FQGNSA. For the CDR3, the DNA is TGTGCCAGCAGCTTTCAGAAGAACACTGAAGCTTTCTTT. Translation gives CASSFQKNTEAFF. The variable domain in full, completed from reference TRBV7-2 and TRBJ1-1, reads GAGVSQSPSNKVTEKGKDVELRCDPISGHTALYWYRQSLGQGLEFLIYFQGNSAPDKSGLPSDRFSAERTGGSVSTLTIQRTQQEDSAVYLCASSFQKNTEAFFGQGTRLTVV.

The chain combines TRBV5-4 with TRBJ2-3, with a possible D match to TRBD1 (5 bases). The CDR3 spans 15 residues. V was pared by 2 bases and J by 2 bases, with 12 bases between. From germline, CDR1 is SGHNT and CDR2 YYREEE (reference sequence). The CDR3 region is CASSFQGRATDTQYF. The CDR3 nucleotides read TGTGCCAGCAGCTTTCAGGGAAGGGCCACAGATACGCAGTATTTT.

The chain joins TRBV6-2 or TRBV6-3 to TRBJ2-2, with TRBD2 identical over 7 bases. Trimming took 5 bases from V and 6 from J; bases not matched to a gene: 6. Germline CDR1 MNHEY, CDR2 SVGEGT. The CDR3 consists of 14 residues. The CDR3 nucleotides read TGTGCCAGCAGTGCCCCAGGGAGGGCCGGGGAGCTGTTTTTT. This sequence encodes CASSAPGRAGELFF.

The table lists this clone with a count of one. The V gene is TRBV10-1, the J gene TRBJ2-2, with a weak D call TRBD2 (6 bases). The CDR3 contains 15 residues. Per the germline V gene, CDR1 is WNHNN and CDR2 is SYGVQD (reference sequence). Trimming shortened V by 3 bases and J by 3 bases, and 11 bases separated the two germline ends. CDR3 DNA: TGCGCCAGCAGTGAACAGCCGGGGGACACCGGGGAGCTGTTTTTT. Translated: CASSEQPGDTGELFF.

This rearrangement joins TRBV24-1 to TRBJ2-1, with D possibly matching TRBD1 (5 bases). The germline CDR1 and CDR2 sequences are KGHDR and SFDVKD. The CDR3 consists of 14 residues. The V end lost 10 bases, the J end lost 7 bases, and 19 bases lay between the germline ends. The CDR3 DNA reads TGTGCCACTGGATTTTCGACAGACCGGAATGAGCAGTTCTTC. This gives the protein CATGFSTDRNEQFF.

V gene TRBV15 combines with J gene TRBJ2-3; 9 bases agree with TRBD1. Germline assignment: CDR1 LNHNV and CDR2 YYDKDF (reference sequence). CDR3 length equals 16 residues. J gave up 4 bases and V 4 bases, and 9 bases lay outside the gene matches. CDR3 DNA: TGTGCCACCAGCACCCCACCGGGACAGGGTTCAGATACGCAGTATTTT. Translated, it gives CATSTPPGQGSDTQYF.

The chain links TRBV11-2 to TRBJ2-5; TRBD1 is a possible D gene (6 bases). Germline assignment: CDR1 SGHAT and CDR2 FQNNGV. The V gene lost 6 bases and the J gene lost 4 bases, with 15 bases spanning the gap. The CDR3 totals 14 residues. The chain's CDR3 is CASSQTWGRETQYF. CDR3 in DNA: TGTGCCAGCAGTCAGACTTGGGGGCGAGAGACCCAGTACTTC. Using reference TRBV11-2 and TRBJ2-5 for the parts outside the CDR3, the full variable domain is EAGVAQSPRYKIIEKRQSVAFWCNPISGHATLYWYQQILGQGPKLLIQFQNNGVVDDSQLPKDRFSAERLKGVDSTLKIQPAKLEDSAVYLCASSQTWGRETQYFGPGTRLLVL.

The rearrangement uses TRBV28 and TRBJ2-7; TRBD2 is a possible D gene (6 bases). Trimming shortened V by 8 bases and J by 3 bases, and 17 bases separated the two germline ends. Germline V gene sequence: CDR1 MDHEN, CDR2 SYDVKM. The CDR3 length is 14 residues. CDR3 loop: CASGPGVPNYEQYF. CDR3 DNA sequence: TGTGCCAGCGGCCCGGGGGTTCCCAACTACGAGCAGTACTTC.

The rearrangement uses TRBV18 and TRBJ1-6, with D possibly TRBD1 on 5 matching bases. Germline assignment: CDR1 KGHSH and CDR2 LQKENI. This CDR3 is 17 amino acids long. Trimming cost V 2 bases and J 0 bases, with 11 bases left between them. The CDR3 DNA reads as TGTGCCAGCTCACCAAGGGACTTGAGCTCCTATAATTCACCCCTCCACTTT. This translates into CASSPRDLSSYNSPLHF.

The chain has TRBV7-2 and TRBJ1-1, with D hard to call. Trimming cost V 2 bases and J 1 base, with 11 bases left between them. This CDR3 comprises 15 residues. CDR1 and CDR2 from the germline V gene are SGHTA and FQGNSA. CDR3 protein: CASSLSLPGNTEAFF. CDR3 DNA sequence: TGTGCCAGCAGCTTAAGCCTCCCGGGGAACACTGAAGCTTTCTTT.

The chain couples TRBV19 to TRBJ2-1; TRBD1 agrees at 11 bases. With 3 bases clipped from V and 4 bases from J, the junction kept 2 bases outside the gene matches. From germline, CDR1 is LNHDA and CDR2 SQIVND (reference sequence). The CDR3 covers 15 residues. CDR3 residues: CASSMGQGVYNEQFF. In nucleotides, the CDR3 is TGTGCCAGTAGTATGGGACAGGGGGTGTACAATGAGCAGTTCTTC. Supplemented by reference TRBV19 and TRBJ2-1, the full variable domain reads DGGITQSPKYLFRKEGQNVTLSCEQNLNHDAMYWYRQDPGQGLRLIYYSQIVNDFQKGDIAEGYSVSREKKESFPLTVTSAQKNPTAFYLCASSMGQGVYNEQFFGPGTRLTVL.

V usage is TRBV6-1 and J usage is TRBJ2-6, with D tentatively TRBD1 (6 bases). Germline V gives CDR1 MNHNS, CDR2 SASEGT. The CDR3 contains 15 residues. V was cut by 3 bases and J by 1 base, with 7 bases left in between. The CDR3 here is CASSERGSGANVLTF. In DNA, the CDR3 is TGTGCCAGCAGTGAGAGGGGGTCTGGGGCCAACGTCCTGACTTTC.

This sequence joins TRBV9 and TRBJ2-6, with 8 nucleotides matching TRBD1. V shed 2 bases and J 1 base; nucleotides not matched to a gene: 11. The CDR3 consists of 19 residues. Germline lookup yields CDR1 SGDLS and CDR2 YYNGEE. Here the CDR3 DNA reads TGTGCCAGCAGCGTCGGTTTGGACAGGGAATTTTCTGGGGCCAACGTCCTGACTTTC. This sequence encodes CASSVGLDREFSGANVLTF.

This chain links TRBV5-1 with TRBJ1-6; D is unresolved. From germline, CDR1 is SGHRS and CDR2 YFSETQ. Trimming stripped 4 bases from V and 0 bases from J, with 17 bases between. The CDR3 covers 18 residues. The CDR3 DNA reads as TGCGCCAGCAGCCTGGCGCCCTTACCTAGCTCCTATAATTCACCCCTCCACTTT. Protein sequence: CASSLAPLPSSYNSPLHF. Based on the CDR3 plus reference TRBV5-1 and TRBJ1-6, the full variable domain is KAGVTQTPRYLIKTRGQQVTLSCSPISGHRSVSWYQQTPGQGLQFLFEYFSETQRNKGNFPGRFSGRQFSNSRSEMNVSTLELGDSALYLCASSLAPLPSSYNSPLHFGNGTRLTVT.

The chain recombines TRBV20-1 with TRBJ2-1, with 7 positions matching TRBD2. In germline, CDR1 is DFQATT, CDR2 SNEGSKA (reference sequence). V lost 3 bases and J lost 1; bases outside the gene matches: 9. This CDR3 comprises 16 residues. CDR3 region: CSASGGDYFSYNEQFF. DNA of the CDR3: TGCAGTGCTAGTGGCGGGGACTACTTTTCCTACAATGAGCAGTTCTTC.

CDR3 loop: CASSLQQGSGELFF. Written as DNA, the CDR3 is TGTGCCAGCAGCTTACAACAGGGGTCCGGGGAGCTGTTTTTT. The chain links TRBV7-8 to TRBJ2-2; 7 bases align to TRBD1. V shed 2 bases and J 6 bases; nucleotides not matched to a gene: 3. Per germline, CDR1 SGHVS and CDR2 FQNEAQ. This CDR3 is 14 amino acids long.

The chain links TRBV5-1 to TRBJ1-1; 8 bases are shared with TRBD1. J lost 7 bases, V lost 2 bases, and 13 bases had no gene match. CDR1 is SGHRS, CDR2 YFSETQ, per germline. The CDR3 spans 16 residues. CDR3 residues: CASSFLLSGQGNEAFF. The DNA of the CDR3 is TGCGCCAGCAGCTTCCTTTTATCCGGACAGGGAAATGAAGCTTTCTTT.

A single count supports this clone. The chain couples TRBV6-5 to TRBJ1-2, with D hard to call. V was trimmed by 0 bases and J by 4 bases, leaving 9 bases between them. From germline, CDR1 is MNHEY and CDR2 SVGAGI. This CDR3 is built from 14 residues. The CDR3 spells CASSYSQVGYGYTF. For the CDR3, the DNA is TGTGCCAGCAGTTACTCCCAGGTCGGCTATGGCTACACCTTC.

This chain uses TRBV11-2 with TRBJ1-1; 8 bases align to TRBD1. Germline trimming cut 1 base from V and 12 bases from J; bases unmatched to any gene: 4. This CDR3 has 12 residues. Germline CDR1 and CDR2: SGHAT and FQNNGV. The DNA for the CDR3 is TGTGCCAGCAGCTTAGCCAGGGGGCTATCTTTCTTT. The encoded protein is CASSLARGLSFF.

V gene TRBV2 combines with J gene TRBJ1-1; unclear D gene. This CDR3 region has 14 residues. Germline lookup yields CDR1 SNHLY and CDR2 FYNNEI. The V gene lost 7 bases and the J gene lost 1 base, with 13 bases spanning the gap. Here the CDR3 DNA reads TGTGCCAGCACCGGTCCAGGCCAGAACACTGAAGCTTTCTTT. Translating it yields CASTGPGQNTEAFF.

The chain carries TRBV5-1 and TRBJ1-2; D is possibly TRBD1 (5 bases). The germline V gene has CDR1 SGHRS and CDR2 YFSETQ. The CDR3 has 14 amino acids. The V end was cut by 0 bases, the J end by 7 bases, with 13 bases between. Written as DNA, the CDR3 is TGCGCCAGCAGCTTGGGCCAGGGCTTGGGTGGCTACACCTTC. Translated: CASSLGQGLGGYTF.

The DNA of the CDR3 is TGTGCCAGCAGTCCCCAATGGAGTAGCAATCAGCCCCAGCATTTT. It is translated as CASSPQWSSNQPQHF. This chain uses TRBV6-5 with TRBJ1-5; D gene ambiguous. The CDR3 extends over 15 amino acids. The V end was cut by 5 bases, the J end by 0 bases, with 11 bases between. The germline gives CDR1 MNHEY, CDR2 SVGAGI.

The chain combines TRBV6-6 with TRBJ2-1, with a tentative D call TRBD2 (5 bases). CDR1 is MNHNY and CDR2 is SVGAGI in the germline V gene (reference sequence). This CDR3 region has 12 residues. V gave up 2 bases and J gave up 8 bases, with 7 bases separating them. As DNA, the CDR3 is TGTGCCAGCAGTTACGCGGAGGATGAGCAGTTCTTC. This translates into CASSYAEDEQFF.

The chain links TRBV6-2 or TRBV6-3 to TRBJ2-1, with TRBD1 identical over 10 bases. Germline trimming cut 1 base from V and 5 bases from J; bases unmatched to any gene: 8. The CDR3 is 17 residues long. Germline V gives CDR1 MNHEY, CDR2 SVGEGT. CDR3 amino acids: CASSYFRGTGVNNEQFF. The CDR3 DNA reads TGTGCCAGCAGTTACTTCAGAGGGACAGGGGTAAACAATGAGCAGTTCTTC.

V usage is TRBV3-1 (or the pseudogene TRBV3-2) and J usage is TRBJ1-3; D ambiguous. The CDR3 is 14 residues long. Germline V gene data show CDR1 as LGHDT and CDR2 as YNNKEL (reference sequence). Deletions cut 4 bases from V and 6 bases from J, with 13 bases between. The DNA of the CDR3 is TGTGCCAGCAGCCCATGGAGCGGGGAAAACACCATATATTTT. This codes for CASSPWSGENTIYF.

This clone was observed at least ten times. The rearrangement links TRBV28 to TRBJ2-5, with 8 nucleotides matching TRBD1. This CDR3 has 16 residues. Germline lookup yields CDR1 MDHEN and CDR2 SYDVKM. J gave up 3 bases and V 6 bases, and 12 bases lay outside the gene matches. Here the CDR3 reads CASSQTPRGLEETQYF. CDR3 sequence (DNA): TGTGCCAGCAGCCAAACCCCCAGGGGGCTCGAAGAGACCCAGTACTTC.

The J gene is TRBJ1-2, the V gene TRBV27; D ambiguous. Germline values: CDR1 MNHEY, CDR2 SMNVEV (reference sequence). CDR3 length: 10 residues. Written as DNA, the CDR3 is TGTGGGGAGCGGGTTGGGGGCTACACCTTC. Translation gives CGERVGGYTF.

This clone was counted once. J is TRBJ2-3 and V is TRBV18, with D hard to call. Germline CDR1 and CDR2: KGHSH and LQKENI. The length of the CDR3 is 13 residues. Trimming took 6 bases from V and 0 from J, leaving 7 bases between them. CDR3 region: CASSTHSTDTQYF. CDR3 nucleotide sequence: TGTGCCAGCTCCACACATAGCACAGATACGCAGTATTTT. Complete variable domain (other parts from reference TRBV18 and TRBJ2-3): NAGVMQNPRHLVRRRGQEARLRCSPMKGHSHVYWYRQLPEEGLKFMVYLQKENIIDESGMPKERFSAEFPKEGPSILRIQQVVRGDSAAYFCASSTHSTDTQYFGPGTRLTVL.

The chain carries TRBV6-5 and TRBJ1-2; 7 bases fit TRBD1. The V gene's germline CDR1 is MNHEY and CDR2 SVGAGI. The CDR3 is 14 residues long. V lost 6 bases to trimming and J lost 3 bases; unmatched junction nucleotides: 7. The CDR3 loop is CASSLGQLDYGYTF. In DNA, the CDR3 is TGTGCCAGCAGCCTGGGACAGCTAGACTATGGCTACACCTTC.